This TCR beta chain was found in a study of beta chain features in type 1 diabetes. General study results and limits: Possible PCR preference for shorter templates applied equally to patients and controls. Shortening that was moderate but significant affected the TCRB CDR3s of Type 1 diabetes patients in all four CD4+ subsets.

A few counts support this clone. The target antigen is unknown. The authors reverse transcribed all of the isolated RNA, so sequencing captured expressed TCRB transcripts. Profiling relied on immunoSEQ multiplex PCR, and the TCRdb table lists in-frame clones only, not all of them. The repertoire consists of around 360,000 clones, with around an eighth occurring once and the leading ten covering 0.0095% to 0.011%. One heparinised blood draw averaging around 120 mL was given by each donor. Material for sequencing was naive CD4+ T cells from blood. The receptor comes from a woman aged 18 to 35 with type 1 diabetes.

CDR3 sequence (DNA): TGCGCCAGCAGCCCGGGTGGCAGGGCAAAAAACATTCAGTACTTC. Amino acid sequence: CASSPGGRAKNIQYF. This chain uses TRBV4-3 with TRBJ2-4; a possible D gene is TRBD1 (5 bases). The CDR3 is made up of 15 amino acids. V was shortened by 4 bases and J by 4 bases, with 14 bases between the two germline ends. Germline V CDR1 and CDR2: LGHNA, YSLEER.